These 3 T cell receptor beta chains were all obtained from the same sample, sequenced in a study of blood T cell repertoires in COVID-19. Libraries were prepared by immunoSEQ multiplex PCR; TCRdb keeps only in-frame clonotypes and omits some of them. The sample yields nearly 250,000 clones, about 82% seen once. The sequencing input was PBMCs or T cells enriched from blood (not recorded which). These receptor sequences come from a woman aged 45-65 years who had recovered from COVID-19.

V and J are TRBV3-1 (or the pseudogene TRBV3-2) and TRBJ1-5; unclear D gene. This CDR3 has 16 residues. V was shortened by 1 base and J by 4 bases, with 14 bases between the two germline ends. Germline V gene lookup returns CDR1 LGHDT and CDR2 YNNKEL (reference sequence). CDR3 sequence reads: CASSQGGGDGNQPQHF. In nucleotides, the CDR3 is TGTGCCAGCAGCCAAGGTGGCGGGGATGGGAATCAGCCCCAGCATTTT.

About this clone: Its ends do not fully match the called genes, so a read error is possible. The chain carries TRBV5-1 and TRBJ1-2; 8 nucleotides line up with TRBD1. Germline V gene data show CDR1 as SGHRS and CDR2 as YFSETQ. The CDR3 is 14 amino acids. CDR3 amino acids: CASGLDQGARGYTF. The DNA of the CDR3 is TGCGCCAGCGGCTTGGATCAGGGGGCGCGGGGCTACACCTTC. The full variable domain, completed using reference TRBV5-1 and TRBJ1-2, is KAGVTQTPRYLIKTRGQQVTLSCSPISGHRSVSWYQQTPGQGLQFLFEYFSETQRNKGNFPGRFSGRQFSNSRSEMNVSTLELGDSALYLCASGLDQGARGYTFGSGTRLTVV.

The chain combines TRBV6-5 with TRBJ1-5; D may be TRBD1 (5 bases). Trimming left V 3 bases short and J 3 bases short, with 12 bases between. Germline loops: CDR1 MNHEY, CDR2 SVGAGI. This CDR3 region has 15 residues. The CDR3 bases are TGTGCCAGCAGTTATCAAAAAGGGGCCAATCAGCCCCAGCATTTT. It translates to CASSYQKGANQPQHF.